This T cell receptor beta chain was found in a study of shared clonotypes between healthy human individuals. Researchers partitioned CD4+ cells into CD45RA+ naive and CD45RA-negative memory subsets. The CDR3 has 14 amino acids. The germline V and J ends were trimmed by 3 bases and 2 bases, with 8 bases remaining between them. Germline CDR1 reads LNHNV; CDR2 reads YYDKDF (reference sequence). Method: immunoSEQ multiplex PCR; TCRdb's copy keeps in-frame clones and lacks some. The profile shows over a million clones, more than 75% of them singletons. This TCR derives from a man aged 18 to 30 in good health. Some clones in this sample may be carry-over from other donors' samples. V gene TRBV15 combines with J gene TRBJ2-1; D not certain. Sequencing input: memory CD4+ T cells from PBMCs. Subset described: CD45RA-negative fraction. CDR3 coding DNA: TGTGCCACCAGCAGCGACTCGCCCTACAATGAGCAGTTCTTC. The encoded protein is CATSSDSPYNEQFF.